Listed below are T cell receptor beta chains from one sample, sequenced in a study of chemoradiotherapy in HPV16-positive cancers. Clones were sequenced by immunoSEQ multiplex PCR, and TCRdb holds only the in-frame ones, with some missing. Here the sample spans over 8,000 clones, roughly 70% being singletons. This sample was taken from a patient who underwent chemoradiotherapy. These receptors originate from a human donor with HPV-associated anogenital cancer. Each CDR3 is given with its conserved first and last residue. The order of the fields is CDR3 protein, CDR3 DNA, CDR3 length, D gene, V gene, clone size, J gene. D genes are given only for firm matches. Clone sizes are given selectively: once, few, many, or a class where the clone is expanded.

cdr3_aa: CASTHTGELFF; cdr3_nt: TGCGCCAGCACCCACACCGGGGAGCTGTTTTTT; cdr3_length: 11; d_call: NA; v_call: TRBV10-2; clone_size: NA; j_call: TRBJ2-2
cdr3_aa: CASSVEWGPQYGYTF; cdr3_nt: TGTGCCAGCAGCGTAGAATGGGGCCCCCAATATGGCTACACCTTC; cdr3_length: 15; d_call: NA; v_call: TRBV9; clone_size: NA; j_call: TRBJ1-2
cdr3_aa: CASMRGQGGYEQYF; cdr3_nt: TGTGCCAGCATGAGGGGACAGGGAGGTTACGAGCAGTACTTC; cdr3_length: 14; d_call: TRBD1; v_call: TRBV6-1; clone_size: medium-sized; j_call: TRBJ2-7
cdr3_aa: CASSISGLAGIYEQYF; cdr3_nt: TGTGCCAGTAGTATATCGGGACTAGCGGGGATCTACGAGCAGTACTTC; cdr3_length: 16; d_call: TRBD2; v_call: TRBV19; clone_size: NA; j_call: TRBJ2-7
cdr3_aa: CASSLGVSNFYEQYF; cdr3_nt: TGCGCCAGCAGCCTTGGGGTTTCGAATTTCTACGAGCAGTACTTC; cdr3_length: 15; d_call: NA; v_call: TRBV4-1; clone_size: few; j_call: TRBJ2-7
cdr3_aa: CASARGVSTDTQYF; cdr3_nt: TGTGCCAGTGCGCGGGGGGTAAGCACAGATACGCAGTATTTT; cdr3_length: 14; d_call: TRBD2; v_call: TRBV2; clone_size: NA; j_call: TRBJ2-3
cdr3_aa: CASSSSTSRFSQETQYF; cdr3_nt: TGTGCCAGCAGCTCTTCGACTAGTAGATTTTCGCAAGAGACCCAGTACTTC; cdr3_length: 17; d_call: NA; v_call: TRBV11-2; clone_size: NA; j_call: TRBJ2-5
cdr3_aa: CASSLAGGYGYTF; cdr3_nt: TGTGCCAGCAGCTTAGCCGGGGGCTATGGCTACACCTTC; cdr3_length: 13; d_call: NA; v_call: TRBV13; clone_size: NA; j_call: TRBJ1-2
cdr3_aa: CASSAETRRWETQYF; cdr3_nt: TGTGCCAGCAGCGCCGAAACTAGAAGATGGGAGACCCAGTACTTC; cdr3_length: 15; d_call: NA; v_call: TRBV2; clone_size: NA; j_call: TRBJ2-5
cdr3_aa: CASSVGVPGEGGYTF; cdr3_nt: TGTGCCAGCAGCGTAGGGGTCCCAGGGGAGGGTGGCTACACCTTC; cdr3_length: 15; d_call: NA; v_call: TRBV9; clone_size: NA; j_call: TRBJ1-2
cdr3_aa: CASSIGTGSYNEQFF; cdr3_nt: TGTGCCAGCAGCATCGGGACAGGCTCCTACAATGAGCAGTTCTTC; cdr3_length: 15; d_call: TRBD1; v_call: TRBV6-5; clone_size: NA; j_call: TRBJ2-1
cdr3_aa: CASSSQGAWSYEQYF; cdr3_nt: TGTGCCAGCAGCAGCCAGGGGGCCTGGTCCTACGAGCAGTACTTC; cdr3_length: 15; d_call: TRBD1; v_call: TRBV28; clone_size: NA; j_call: TRBJ2-7
cdr3_aa: CASSEGLNQPQHF; cdr3_nt: TGTGCCAGCAGTGAAGGGTTAAATCAGCCCCAGCATTTT; cdr3_length: 13; d_call: NA; v_call: TRBV2; clone_size: NA; j_call: TRBJ1-5
cdr3_aa: CATSRDPPGTGSDTQYF; cdr3_nt: TGTGCCACCAGCAGAGATCCCCCGGGGACAGGGTCCGATACGCAGTATTTT; cdr3_length: 17; d_call: TRBD1; v_call: TRBV15; clone_size: NA; j_call: TRBJ2-3
cdr3_aa: CASSAEGISNQPQHF; cdr3_nt: TGCGCCAGCAGCGCGGAGGGAATTAGCAATCAGCCCCAGCATTTT; cdr3_length: 15; d_call: NA; v_call: TRBV5-1; clone_size: NA; j_call: TRBJ1-5
cdr3_aa: CASSVGGDNSPLHF; cdr3_nt: TGTGCCAGCAGCGTAGGAGGGGATAATTCACCCCTCCACTTT; cdr3_length: 14; d_call: NA; v_call: TRBV9; clone_size: once; j_call: TRBJ1-6
cdr3_aa: CASSEQLAGAGDTQYF; cdr3_nt: TGTGCCAGCAGTGAACAACTAGCGGGGGCGGGAGATACGCAGTATTTT; cdr3_length: 16; d_call: TRBD2; v_call: TRBV6-1; clone_size: NA; j_call: TRBJ2-3
cdr3_aa: CASNLNENTEAFF; cdr3_nt: TGTGCCAGCAACCTAAATGAGAACACTGAAGCTTTCTTT; cdr3_length: 13; d_call: NA; v_call: TRBV11-2; clone_size: NA; j_call: TRBJ1-1
cdr3_aa: CASSQDHLGEQFF; cdr3_nt: TGCGCCAGCAGCCAGGATCACCTCGGCGAGCAGTTCTTC; cdr3_length: 13; d_call: NA; v_call: TRBV4-1; clone_size: few; j_call: TRBJ2-1
cdr3_aa: CASSLGGGNDEQYF; cdr3_nt: TGTGCCAGCAGCTTAGGAGGGGGCAATGACGAGCAGTACTTC; cdr3_length: 14; d_call: TRBD1; v_call: TRBV11-2; clone_size: NA; j_call: TRBJ2-7
cdr3_aa: CASSDGAGLQETQYF; cdr3_nt: TGTGCCAGCAGTGACGGGGCGGGACTTCAAGAGACCCAGTACTTC; cdr3_length: 15; d_call: NA; v_call: TRBV2; clone_size: NA; j_call: TRBJ2-5
cdr3_aa: CASSRKTGVNQPQHF; cdr3_nt: TGCGCCAGCAGCCGTAAGACTGGAGTTAATCAGCCCCAGCATTTT; cdr3_length: 15; d_call: NA; v_call: TRBV4-1; clone_size: medium-sized; j_call: TRBJ1-5